This T cell receptor beta chain was identified during a study of CD8 T cell repertoires and HIV-1 epitope variants. Looking at the study overall: Each of Twenty-five Gag and Nef epitope peptides stimulated a separate culture. An uncultured baseline aliquot held 1M T cells. Tested: three Gag epitope families, Nef HW9 and YT9. Study-level findings and limits: Under 10 antigen-specific TCR beta clonotypes were found; more than five seemed cross-reactive to variants.

The table came from immunoSEQ multiplex PCR; TCRdb's copy has only in-frame clones and leaves some out. The table shows a few thousand clones, with about 68% occurring only once. With respect to this clone: The target antigen is unknown.

Per germline, CDR1 SGDLS and CDR2 YYNGEE. V lost 4 bases and J lost 5, with 14 bases in between. The CDR3 is 14 amino acids. The chain combines TRBV9 with TRBJ2-3; D is uncertain. This TCR was recovered from a male donor with HIV. The specimen sequenced was cultured CD8+ T cells derived from PBMCs. CDR3 loop: CASSPASSIDTQYF. As DNA, the CDR3 is TGTGCCAGCAGCCCTGCATCCTCGATAGATACGCAGTATTTT. Filled out from reference TRBV9 and TRBJ2-3, the complete variable domain reads DSGVTQTPKHLITATGQRVTLRCSPRSGDLSVYWYQQSLDQGLQFLIQYYNGEERAKGNILERFSAQQFPDLHSELNLSSLELGDSALYFCASSPASSIDTQYFGPGTRLTVL.